This TCR beta chain is drawn from a study of blood T cell repertoires in COVID-19. Libraries were prepared by immunoSEQ multiplex PCR; TCRdb keeps only in-frame clonotypes and omits some of them. The sample lists approximately 58,000 clones, about 79% seen once, with about 6% in the top ten. The CDR3 has 14 amino acids. V lost 5 bases and J 7 bases, leaving 17 bases between the germline ends. From germline, CDR1 is MNHEY and CDR2 SMNVEV (reference sequence). This rearrangement joins TRBV27 to TRBJ1-2; D is ambiguous. The receptor was derived from a woman aged 55 to 70 with acute or convalescent COVID-19. Specimen: peripheral blood. The CDR3 is CASSPRRSSGGYTF. Here the CDR3 DNA reads TGTGCCAGCAGTCCCCGACGGTCTTCGGGTGGCTACACCTTC.